One and the same sample provided the 10 T cell receptor beta chains below, sequenced in a study of T-cell reconstitution after alpha-beta-depleted transplantation in children. Unique molecular identifiers were used in preparing the TCRbeta library. TCRdb itself ran the PCR reads through MiXCR, one entry per CDR3 protein. This repertoire shows 670,000 or so distinct CDR3 sequences, about an eighth found once; its top ten account for 0.75% to 0.85%. Material: PBMCs, obtained before TCRalphabeta/CD19-depleted stem cell transplant. Receptors were obtained from a girl aged 2 to 9 with congenital amegakaryocytic thrombocytopenia, due to receive a stem cell transplant.

This clonotype has at least ten counts. The chain recombines TRBV20-1 with TRBJ2-3; D remains unclear. The CDR3 spans 12 residues. CDR1 is DFQATT and CDR2 is SNEGSKA in the germline V gene (reference sequence). V dropped 6 bases and J dropped 6 bases, with 13 bases sitting between them. The CDR3 is CSAPSGADTQYF. CDR3 nucleotide sequence: TGCAGTGCCCCTAGTGGTGCCGATACGCAGTATTTT.

This clonotype has a count of ten or more. The rearrangement uses TRBV20-1 and TRBJ2-1, with TRBD1 as a possible D gene (5 bases). Germline loops: CDR1 DFQATT, CDR2 SNEGSKA (reference sequence). This CDR3 spans 15 amino acids. Trimming cost V 3 bases and J 7 bases, with 19 bases left between them. The CDR3 DNA reads as TGCAGTGCTAGTCGGACAAGGGTCTTGAGGAATGAGCAGTTCTTC. Residues: CSASRTRVLRNEQFF.

Only a few counts were recorded for this clonotype. The genes are TRBV25-1 and TRBJ2-1; a weak D match, TRBD2 (5 bases). Germline CDR1 MGHDK, CDR2 SYGVNS. The CDR3 loop spans 15 amino acids. Trimming took off 2 bases at V and 0 bases at J, with 8 bases between the two ends. The CDR3 region is CASSERGSSYNEQFF. CDR3 nucleotides: TGTGCCAGCAGTGAACGGGGAAGCTCCTACAATGAGCAGTTCTTC.

This clonotype has a count of ten or more. The chain joins TRBV20-1 to TRBJ2-1; a weak D match, TRBD2 (6 bases). The CDR3 contains 15 residues. CDR1 and CDR2 (germline): DFQATT, SNEGSKA (reference sequence). Trimming left V 2 bases short and J 9 bases short, with 20 bases between. The CDR3 nucleotides are TGCAGTGCTAGAATTCTAGCGCCAGAGCTGGGTGAGCAGTTCTTC. Translation: CSARILAPELGEQFF.

The V gene is TRBV12-3 or TRBV12-4, the J gene TRBJ2-1, with D possibly being TRBD1 or TRBD2 (5 bases each). The CDR3 has 14 amino acids. V lost 5 bases, J lost 9 bases, and 17 bases lay in between. This CDR3 reads CASSRGEGWGEQFF. The CDR3 region has the DNA TGTGCCAGCAGTCGGGGCGAGGGTTGGGGTGAGCAGTTCTTC.

At least ten counts were recorded for this clonotype. This chain joins TRBV12-3 or TRBV12-4 and TRBJ2-1; weak D call: TRBD2 (6 bases). CDR3 length: 14 residues. Trimming left V 6 bases short and J 0 bases short, with 9 bases between. The CDR3 coding sequence is TGTGCCAGCAGCGAAGCGGGCTCCTACAATGAGCAGTTCTTC. It codes for CASSEAGSYNEQFF.

This clonotype was counted only a few times. The chain links TRBV25-1 to TRBJ2-1; 7 bases align to TRBD2. Unmatched junction bases numbered 6, after V lost 6 bases and J lost 1 base. The CDR3 runs 15 residues. CDR1 MGHDK and CDR2 SYGVNS come from the germline V gene. The CDR3 nucleotides read TGTGCCAGCAGCACCGGGACTACTTCCTACAATGAGCAGTTCTTC. Translation gives CASSTGTTSYNEQFF.

Only a few counts were recorded for this clonotype. The genes are TRBV4-1 and TRBJ2-7; TRBD2 agrees at 7 bases. With 2 bases clipped from V and 7 bases from J, the junction kept 11 bases outside the gene matches. The length of the CDR3 is 15 residues. Germline V CDR1 and CDR2: MGHRA, YSYEKL. The CDR3 loop is CASSQIFIRAGEQYF. The CDR3 region has the DNA TGCGCCAGCAGCCAAATTTTTATTCGAGCGGGGGAGCAGTACTTC.

Many counts were recorded for this clonotype. CDR3 loop: CASSLDGSTYEQYF. The CDR3, as DNA: TGCGCCAGCAGCTTGGACGGGAGTACCTACGAGCAGTACTTC. This rearrangement joins TRBV5-1 to TRBJ2-7; a weak D match, TRBD2 (6 bases). The CDR3 has 14 residues. V was clipped by 0 bases and J by 2 bases, with 9 bases between them. Germline V CDR1 and CDR2: SGHRS, YFSETQ.

A word on this clonotype: A much larger clonotype is one base distant, so this may be a read error. The chain combines TRBV5-1 with TRBJ2-7; 10 positions match TRBD1. Unmatched junction bases numbered 7, after V lost 4 bases and J lost 6 bases. This CDR3 is built from 14 residues. The germline V gene has CDR1 SGHRS and CDR2 YFSETQ. DNA of the CDR3: TGCGCCAGCAGCCCGGGGACAGGGGTCGGCGAGCAGTACTTC. The encoded protein is CASSPGTGVGEQYF.